Shown below are 5 T cell receptor beta chains from a single sample sequenced in a study of shared clonotypes between healthy human individuals. TCRdb's copy holds only in-frame clones and misses some; the assay was immunoSEQ multiplex PCR. Of roughly 550,000 clones listed, roughly 95% are singletons. As defined, naive CD8 cells were CD45RO-negative and positively selected for CCR7, with terminally differentiated effector memory CD45RA+ cells excluded. Sample: naive CD8+ T cells sorted from blood. The receptor set was obtained from a woman under 40 in good health.

V and J are TRBV19 and TRBJ2-7; D is unclear. V dropped 5 bases and J dropped 2 bases, with 13 bases sitting between them. The CDR3 is 14 amino acids. Germline CDR1 reads LNHDA; CDR2 reads SQIVND (reference sequence). CDR3 residues: CASSFGRSTYEQYF. The CDR3 DNA reads as TGTGCCAGTAGTTTCGGCAGGTCGACCTACGAGCAGTACTTC.

The chain links TRBV13 to TRBJ2-7; D remains ambiguous. Germline-derived CDR1 and CDR2 are PRHDT and FYEKMQ (reference sequence). The CDR3 covers 15 residues. The V end lost 5 bases, the J end lost 5 bases, and 19 bases lay between the germline ends. The CDR3, as DNA: TGTGCCAGCAGCCCCTCGACATTTTCGTACCACGAGCAGTACTTC. This gives the protein CASSPSTFSYHEQYF.

The rearrangement uses TRBV7-2 and TRBJ2-7, with unresolved D. Germline CDR1 SGHTA, CDR2 FQGNSA. The CDR3 runs to 13 residues. V was trimmed by 5 bases and J by 3 bases, leaving 11 bases between them. The CDR3 nucleotides are TGTGCCAGCAGCCCCTCATACTACTACGAGCAGTACTTC. It yields the protein CASSPSYYYEQYF. Based on the CDR3 plus reference TRBV7-2 and TRBJ2-7, the full variable domain is GAGVSQSPSNKVTEKGKDVELRCDPISGHTALYWYRQSLGQGLEFLIYFQGNSAPDKSGLPSDRFSAERTGGSVSTLTIQRTQQEDSAVYLCASSPSYYYEQYFGPGTRLTVT.

V and J are TRBV2 and TRBJ2-1, with 10 bases matching TRBD1. The CDR3 contains 14 residues. V dropped 4 bases and J dropped 6; count of bases not matched to a gene: 3. Germline V lookup: CDR1 SNHLY, CDR2 FYNNEI. DNA for the CDR3: TGTGCCAGCAGTGGGGACAGGGGATTCAATGAGCAGTTCTTC. It encodes CASSGDRGFNEQFF.

In its sample, this clone was seen once. V gene TRBV27 combines with J gene TRBJ2-7, with D possibly matching TRBD2 (6 bases). The V gene's germline CDR1 is MNHEY and CDR2 SMNVEV (reference sequence). The V gene lost 0 bases and the J gene lost 4 bases, with 13 bases spanning the gap. The CDR3 runs to 15 residues. The CDR3 sequence is CASSLSPGGFYEQYF. As DNA, the CDR3 is TGTGCCAGCAGTTTATCGCCAGGAGGGTTTTACGAGCAGTACTTC.